This T cell receptor beta chain was found in a study of Ad26.COV2.S vaccination and SARS-CoV-2 variants. Study-wide points: The placebo group had lower spike-specific TCR breadth than the vaccine recipients did. The TCR breadth and depth analyses may have produced an underestimate of total T cell responses.

As regards this clone: Its antigen is as yet unknown.

V dropped 0 bases and J dropped 7 bases, with 16 bases sitting between them. This CDR3 spans 15 amino acids. Per the germline V gene, CDR1 is SGHDT and CDR2 is YYEEEE. The repertoire was sequenced with immunoSEQ multiplex PCR; TCRdb's copy has only in-frame clones and lacks some. This sample carries just over 350,000 clones, 92% of them seen once, and the ten largest clones take 3% to 5%. Sequenced here: peripheral blood, sampled after recovery from COVID-19. The receptor was isolated from a human donor who had recovered from COVID-19. This chain connects TRBV5-6 to TRBJ1-2; tentative D call: TRBD1 (6 bases). In DNA, the CDR3 is TGTGCCAGCAGCTTGGATTCCAGGGGACCAACTGGCTACACCTTC. Encoded protein: CASSLDSRGPTGYTF.